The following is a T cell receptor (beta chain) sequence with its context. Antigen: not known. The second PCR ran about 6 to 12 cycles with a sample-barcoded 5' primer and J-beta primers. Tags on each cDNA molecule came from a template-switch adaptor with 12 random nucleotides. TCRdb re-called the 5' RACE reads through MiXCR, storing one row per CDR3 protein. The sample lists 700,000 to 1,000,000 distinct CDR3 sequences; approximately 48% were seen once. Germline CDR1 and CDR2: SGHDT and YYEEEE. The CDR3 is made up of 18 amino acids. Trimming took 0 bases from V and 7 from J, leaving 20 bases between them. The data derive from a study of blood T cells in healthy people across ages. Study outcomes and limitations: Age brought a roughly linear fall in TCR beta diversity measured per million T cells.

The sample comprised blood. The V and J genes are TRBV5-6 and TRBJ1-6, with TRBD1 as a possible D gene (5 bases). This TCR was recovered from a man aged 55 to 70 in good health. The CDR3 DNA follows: TGTGCCAGCAGCTTGGCCGTGGGGCGGTACCTGGGGAATTCACCCCTCCACTTT. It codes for CASSLAVGRYLGNSPLHF.